This T cell receptor beta chain was sequenced during a study of beta chain features in type 1 diabetes. Study outcomes and limitations: A possible short-template PCR bias applies equally to patients and controls. Within each of all four CD4+ subsets, Type 1 diabetes patients had TCRB CDR3s that were moderately but significantly shorter.

Sequencing targeted expressed TCRB transcripts, as all isolated RNA had been reverse transcribed. The average output of naive, central memory and regulatory T cell samples was about 3.57 million reads. Here immunoSEQ multiplex PCR was the method, and the copy in TCRdb shows in-frame clones only, minus some. The table shows 250,000 or so clones, with about a fifth occurring only once. CD4+ cells of the naive, central memory, regulatory and stem cell-like memory types were sorted via CD45RO/CCR7/CD25/CD127/CD95/CD27. Worth noting for this clone: Its antigen is not identified.

The CDR3 has 14 amino acids. Germline assignment: CDR1 SGDLS and CDR2 YYNGEE. V lost 3 bases, J lost 1 base, and 10 bases lay in between. The sequencing input was naive CD4+ T cells from blood. This chain uses TRBV9 with TRBJ1-1, with D possibly matching TRBD1 (6 bases). This sequence originates from a woman in her 40s with type 1 diabetes. This CDR3 is CASSAQGSNTEAFF. CDR3 nucleotide sequence: TGTGCCAGCAGCGCACAGGGATCGAACACTGAAGCTTTCTTT. Full variable domain (rest looked up from reference TRBV9 and TRBJ1-1): DSGVTQTPKHLITATGQRVTLRCSPRSGDLSVYWYQQSLDQGLQFLIQYYNGEERAKGNILERFSAQQFPDLHSELNLSSLELGDSALYFCASSAQGSNTEAFFGQGTRLTVV.